Listed below are T cell receptor beta chains from one sample, sequenced in a study of monozygotic twins with inflammatory bowel disease. TCRdb reprocessed the 5' RACE reads and reports one entry per CDR3 protein, with no DNA. The sample includes approximately 85,000 distinct CDR3 sequences. The sequenced material came from blood. These receptors were taken from a human donor with ulcerative colitis or Crohn's disease, or a healthy co-twin of an affected twin (not recorded which). CDR3s include the opening cysteine and the closing phenylalanine or tryptophan.

j_gene: TRBJ1-1
v_gene: TRBV2
len: 13
CDR3aa: CASSEGGGTEAFF

j_gene: TRBJ2-3
v_gene: TRBV7-3
len: 13
CDR3aa: CASSLQLSDTQYF

j_gene: TRBJ2-3
v_gene: TRBV5-1
len: 15
CDR3aa: CASSPRGRGTDTQYF

j_gene: TRBJ2-5
v_gene: TRBV10-3
len: 14
CDR3aa: CAISESGTEETQYF

j_gene: TRBJ1-1
v_gene: TRBV20-1
len: 14
CDR3aa: CSPARTGSITEAFF

j_gene: TRBJ1-1
v_gene: TRBV19
len: 13
CDR3aa: CASSFAGEGEAFF

j_gene: TRBJ1-3
v_gene: TRBV5-1
len: 15
CDR3aa: CASSLDGAPGNTIYF

j_gene: TRBJ2-1
v_gene: TRBV4-1
len: 17
CDR3aa: CASSLNIAGGSYNEQFF

j_gene: TRBJ2-1
v_gene: TRBV7-9
len: 15
CDR3aa: CASSLGQGSYNEQFF

j_gene: TRBJ1-6
v_gene: TRBV6-7
len: 17
CDR3aa: CASSYLGQPFHNSPLHF

j_gene: TRBJ1-5
v_gene: TRBV12-3/TRBV12-4
len: 14
CDR3aa: CASSLVGPNQPQHF

j_gene: TRBJ1-4
v_gene: TRBV7-9
len: 15
CDR3aa: CASSPTGVSIEKLFF

j_gene: TRBJ1-2
v_gene: TRBV6-5
len: 11
CDR3aa: CASRSGYGYTF

j_gene: TRBJ2-3
v_gene: TRBV29-1
len: 14
CDR3aa: CSVTRGETTDTQYF

j_gene: TRBJ2-2
v_gene: TRBV5-1
len: 17
CDR3aa: CASSSAQKVLDTGELFF

j_gene: TRBJ2-7
v_gene: TRBV20-1
len: 11
CDR3aa: CSATRGDEQYF

j_gene: TRBJ2-1
v_gene: TRBV15
len: 16
CDR3aa: CATSRAPGQGANEQFF

j_gene: TRBJ2-5
v_gene: TRBV20-1
len: 13
CDR3aa: CSALHMYQETQYF

j_gene: TRBJ2-7
v_gene: TRBV10-1
len: 11
CDR3aa: CATTAGKEQYF

j_gene: TRBJ1-1
v_gene: TRBV6-6
len: 13
CDR3aa: CASSDLGGTEAFF

j_gene: TRBJ1-2
v_gene: TRBV15
len: 14
CDR3aa: CATSRDREANGYTF

j_gene: TRBJ1-5
v_gene: TRBV27
len: 15
CDR3aa: CASSLDWQGGQPQHF

j_gene: TRBJ1-2
v_gene: TRBV7-9
len: 15
CDR3aa: CASSYTAEYRYGYTF

j_gene: TRBJ2-1
v_gene: TRBV9
len: 15
CDR3aa: CASSVEGQFNNEQFF

j_gene: TRBJ1-5
v_gene: TRBV15
len: 14
CDR3aa: CATSRGPKDQPQHF

j_gene: TRBJ2-1
v_gene: TRBV3-1
len: 13
CDR3aa: CASSQEEGMKQFF

j_gene: TRBJ1-5
v_gene: TRBV7-9
len: 12
CDR3aa: CAIQGNNQPQHF

j_gene: TRBJ2-6
v_gene: TRBV5-1
len: 15
CDR3aa: CASSSRGSGANVLTF

j_gene: TRBJ2-7
v_gene: TRBV28
len: 15
CDR3aa: CASSLAPDSLGEQYF

j_gene: TRBJ2-7
v_gene: TRBV20-1
len: 14
CDR3aa: CSARLGSSSYEQYF

j_gene: TRBJ2-6
v_gene: TRBV7-6
len: 18
CDR3aa: CASSLAGGTIPGANVLTF

j_gene: TRBJ2-1
v_gene: TRBV11-2
len: 15
CDR3aa: CASTRGRGTYNEQFF

j_gene: TRBJ1-1
v_gene: TRBV12-3/TRBV12-4
len: 14
CDR3aa: CASSLWGDGTEAFF

j_gene: TRBJ1-5
v_gene: TRBV10-2
len: 13
CDR3aa: CASSEPGNQPQHF

j_gene: TRBJ1-1
v_gene: TRBV20-1
len: 13
CDR3aa: CSAGGRLGTEAFF

j_gene: TRBJ2-7
v_gene: TRBV7-9
len: 14
CDR3aa: CASSPVRGSYEQYF

j_gene: TRBJ2-7
v_gene: TRBV10-3
len: 12
CDR3aa: CAISESEYEQYF

j_gene: TRBJ1-1
v_gene: TRBV7-6
len: 13
CDR3aa: CASSPEASTEAFF

j_gene: TRBJ2-5
v_gene: TRBV29-1
len: 12
CDR3aa: CSVGGGRETQYF

j_gene: TRBJ2-1
v_gene: TRBV12-3/TRBV12-4
len: 14
CDR3aa: CASSAGGRYNEQFF

j_gene: TRBJ2-3
v_gene: TRBV3-1
len: 17
CDR3aa: CASSLVTSGNGGDTQYF

j_gene: TRBJ1-1
v_gene: TRBV18
len: 13
CDR3aa: CASEGDRNTEAFF

j_gene: TRBJ1-1
v_gene: TRBV3-1
len: 12
CDR3aa: CASSTAGSEAFF

j_gene: TRBJ2-1
v_gene: TRBV5-8
len: 16
CDR3aa: CASSPHRGRSYNEQFF

j_gene: TRBJ1-1
v_gene: TRBV7-8
len: 12
CDR3aa: CASSPGKQGDFF

j_gene: TRBJ2-7
v_gene: TRBV27
len: 15
CDR3aa: CASSLSYGSSYEQYF

j_gene: TRBJ1-1
v_gene: TRBV6-1
len: 13
CDR3aa: CASSGRSNTEAFF

j_gene: TRBJ2-2
v_gene: TRBV29-1
len: 11
CDR3aa: CSAGDMGELFF

j_gene: TRBJ2-5
v_gene: TRBV18
len: 14
CDR3aa: CASSPDWGRETQYF

j_gene: TRBJ2-3
v_gene: TRBV20-1
len: 13
CDR3aa: CSASRGVTDTQYF

j_gene: TRBJ2-1
v_gene: TRBV15
len: 15
CDR3aa: CATSRDSRSYNEQFF

j_gene: TRBJ1-2
v_gene: TRBV7-2
len: 15
CDR3aa: CASSLSQPGDYGYTF

j_gene: TRBJ2-7
v_gene: TRBV7-2
len: 15
CDR3aa: CASSLGRDSSYEQYF

j_gene: TRBJ1-2
v_gene: TRBV27
len: 14
CDR3aa: CASRPSTGVYGYTF